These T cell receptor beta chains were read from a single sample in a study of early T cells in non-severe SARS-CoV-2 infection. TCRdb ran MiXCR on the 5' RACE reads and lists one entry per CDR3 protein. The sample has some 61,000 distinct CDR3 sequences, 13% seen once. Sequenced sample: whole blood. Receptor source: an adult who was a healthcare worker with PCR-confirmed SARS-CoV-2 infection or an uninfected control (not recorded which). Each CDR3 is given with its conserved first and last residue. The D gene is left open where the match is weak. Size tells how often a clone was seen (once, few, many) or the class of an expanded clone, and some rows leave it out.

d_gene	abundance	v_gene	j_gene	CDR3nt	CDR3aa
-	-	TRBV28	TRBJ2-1	TGTGCCAGCACTGGCTACAATGAGCAGTTCTTC	CASTGYNEQFF
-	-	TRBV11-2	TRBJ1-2	TGTGCCAGCAGCTTAGATTGGATAGCTAACTATGGCTACACCTTC	CASSLDWIANYGYTF
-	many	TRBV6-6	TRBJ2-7	TGTGCCAGCAGTCCTGACACATACGAGCAGTACTTC	CASSPDTYEQYF
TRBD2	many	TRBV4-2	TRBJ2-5	TGTGCCAGCAGCCAATTTAGCGGGCAGGAGACCCAGTACTTC	CASSQFSGQETQYF
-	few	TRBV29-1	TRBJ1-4	TGCAGCGCCCGAGATGAAAAACTGTTTTTT	CSARDEKLFF
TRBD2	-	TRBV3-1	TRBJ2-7	TGTGCCAGCAGCTCTCCGGGACTAGCGGGAGTGTACGAGCAGTACTTC	CASSSPGLAGVYEQYF
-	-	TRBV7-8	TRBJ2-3	TGTGCCAGCACCGACTTGAATACGCAGTATTTT	CASTDLNTQYF
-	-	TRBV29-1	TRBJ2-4	TGCAGCGTTGAAGATCTTGGCCCTCGAAGGTACTTC	CSVEDLGPRRYF
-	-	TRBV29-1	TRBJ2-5	TGCAGCGCCAGGGCCTCGGCGGGAGAGACCCAGTACTTC	CSARASAGETQYF
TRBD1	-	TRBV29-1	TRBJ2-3	TGCAGCGTTGGGACAGGGGGCACAGATACGCAGTATTTT	CSVGTGGTDTQYF
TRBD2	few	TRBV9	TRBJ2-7	TGTGCCAGCAGCGTAAGTGCCGGGGACTACTACGAGCAGTACTTC	CASSVSAGDYYEQYF
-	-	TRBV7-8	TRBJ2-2	TGTGCCAGCAGCTTAGCGTCCAGGGGGAACACCGGGGAGCTGTTTTTT	CASSLASRGNTGELFF
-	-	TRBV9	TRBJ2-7	TGTGCCAGCAGCGTATCAGCGATCACCTCCTACGAGCAGTACTTC	CASSVSAITSYEQYF
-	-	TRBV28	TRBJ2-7	TGTGCCAGCAGGCGGTACGAGCAGTACTTC	CASRRYEQYF
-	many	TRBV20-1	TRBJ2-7	TGCAGTGCTAGAACACGGGTGCATTCGGGTCCGAAAGAGCAGTACTTC	CSARTRVHSGPKEQYF
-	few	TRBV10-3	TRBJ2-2	TGTGCCACCCACGTGGGGGGAAACACCGGGGAGCTGTTTTTT	CATHVGGNTGELFF
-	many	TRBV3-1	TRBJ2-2	TGTGCCAGCAGCCAACCAGCGGGTTCGGGGGAGCTGTTTTTT	CASSQPAGSGELFF
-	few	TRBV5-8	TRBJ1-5	TGTGCCAGCAGCTTGTTGGAGCAGTATCAGCCCCAGCATTTT	CASSLLEQYQPQHF
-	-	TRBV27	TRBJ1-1	TGTGCCAACAGTCCCCAGACGAAGGTGTCTGAAGCTTTCTTT	CANSPQTKVSEAFF
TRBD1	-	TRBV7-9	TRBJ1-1	TGTGCCAGCAGCTTAGTGGGACAGGGAGGATCTGAAGCTTTCTTT	CASSLVGQGGSEAFF
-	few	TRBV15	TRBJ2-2	TGTGCCACCAGCATTCTCACCGGGGAGCTGTTTTTT	CATSILTGELFF
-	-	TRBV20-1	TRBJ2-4	TGCAGTGCTAGCCGGAATGTTAGACTCGTAGGCAAAAACATTCAGTACTTC	CSASRNVRLVGKNIQYF
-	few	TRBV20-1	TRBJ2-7	TGCAGTGCTAGCGAACCCGGGGCCCACCCTCCGTACTTC	CSASEPGAHPPYF
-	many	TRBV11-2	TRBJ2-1	TGTGCCAGCAGCTTTCTATACGGCAATGAGCAGTTCTTC	CASSFLYGNEQFF